This is a list of T cell receptor beta chains from one sample in a study of naive and memory T cell subsets. MiXCR was run by TCRdb on the UMI-ligation and nested PCR reads, yielding one entry per CDR3 protein. Among 140,000 to 150,000 distinct CDR3 sequences listed, roughly 22% were seen once. Sequenced: naive CD4+ T cells from blood. These receptors were taken from a human donor in good health. Both conserved end residues are part of each CDR3. Each record gives: D gene, clone size, J gene, V gene, CDR3 DNA, CDR3 protein. D genes are given only for firm matches. Clone sizes are given selectively: once, few, many, or a class where the clone is expanded.

NA	few	TRBJ2-3	TRBV12-3/TRBV12-4	TGTGCCAGCAGTTTATCGGGGGGCGCAGATACGCAGTATTTT	CASSLSGGADTQYF
NA	NA	TRBJ1-2	TRBV5-4	TGTGCCAGCAGCTTCCGTCTCCCAGGGTTTAATGGCTACACCTTC	CASSFRLPGFNGYTF
NA	NA	TRBJ2-3	TRBV6-1	TGTGCCAGCAGTGAAGATTGGGGAAGTCGCTCTAGCACAGATACGCAGTATTTT	CASSEDWGSRSSTDTQYF
NA	many	TRBJ1-2	TRBV18	TGTGCCAGCTCACCATATGCCTATGGCTACACCTTC	CASSPYAYGYTF
NA	NA	TRBJ2-1	TRBV7-2	TGTGCCAGCAGCTTAAAAGCGGTCGTAGGGGAGCAGTTCTTC	CASSLKAVVGEQFF
TRBD2	many	TRBJ2-3	TRBV25-1	TGTGCCAGCAGTGAAGTTTGGCTAGCGGGAAAGGCAGATACGCAGTATTTT	CASSEVWLAGKADTQYF
NA	NA	TRBJ2-7	TRBV28	TGTGCCAGCAGTTCCTCACGAGCACTCCTTCGCACCTACGAGCAGTACTTC	CASSSSRALLRTYEQYF
NA	few	TRBJ2-1	TRBV5-6	TGTGCCAGCAGCGAGGAAGTACAGGGCTACAATGAGCAGTTCTTC	CASSEEVQGYNEQFF
NA	NA	TRBJ2-2	TRBV12-3/TRBV12-4	TGTGCCAGCAACCCACAGGGTCCCAGGACCGGGGAGCTGTTTTTT	CASNPQGPRTGELFF
NA	many	TRBJ2-1	TRBV25-1	TGTGCCAGCAGTGACAGGCTTTCCTACAATGAGCAGTTCTTC	CASSDRLSYNEQFF
NA	NA	TRBJ2-1	TRBV3-1	TGTGCCAGCAGCCACAAAGGAAAGTCAGGCGTGCGGGATTTAGGCAATGAGCAGTTCTTC	CASSHKGKSGVRDLGNEQFF
TRBD1	NA	TRBJ1-2	TRBV28	TGTGCCAGCAGTTTAGGGACAGCGTATGGCTACACCTTC	CASSLGTAYGYTF
NA	NA	TRBJ2-7	TRBV7-2	TGTGCCAGCAGCTGGAATCGGGCCTACGAGCAGTACTTC	CASSWNRAYEQYF
NA	many	TRBJ2-7	TRBV27	TGTGCCAGCAGTTCGCGGAGGTCCTACGAGCAGTACTTC	CASSSRRSYEQYF
NA	NA	TRBJ1-1	TRBV20-1	TGCAGTGCTAGAGCCTCAGGCGTAGGAACTGAAGCTTTCTTT	CSARASGVGTEAFF
NA	many	TRBJ2-7	TRBV5-1	TGCGCCAGCAGCTCCGGTAACTACGAGCAGTACTTC	CASSSGNYEQYF
TRBD1	NA	TRBJ1-4	TRBV27	TGTGCCAGCAAGGGGGCTTGGACAACTAATGAAAAACTGTTTTTT	CASKGAWTTNEKLFF
NA	NA	TRBJ2-5	TRBV11-2	TGTGCCAGCGGGGCCCTGACAGCGGCAGGGGAGACCCAGTACTTC	CASGALTAAGETQYF
NA	NA	TRBJ2-3	TRBV3-1	TGTGCCAGCAGCCAAGACGGCCTCCCCACAGATACGCAGTATTTT	CASSQDGLPTDTQYF
NA	NA	TRBJ2-1	TRBV20-1	TGCAGTGCTAGGGAAGACATCCCGAGCGTCCCCTCCTACAATGAGCAGTTCTTC	CSAREDIPSVPSYNEQFF
NA	NA	TRBJ1-5	TRBV28	TGTGCCAGCAGTTGGGCGGACAGAGATCAGCCCCAGCATTTT	CASSWADRDQPQHF
NA	NA	TRBJ2-5	TRBV7-8	TGTGCCAGCAGCTTATCCCGGGGTCGCGCGGTAGAGACCCAGTACTTC	CASSLSRGRAVETQYF
NA	NA	TRBJ2-3	TRBV5-1	TGCGCCAGCAGCTCAAGTTTTTCTACTCGAGCTCAAGATACGCAGTATTTT	CASSSSFSTRAQDTQYF
TRBD1	NA	TRBJ2-5	TRBV4-1	TGCGCCAGCAGCCAAGTTGGCGGGACAGGGTCCGAGACCCAGTACTTC	CASSQVGGTGSETQYF
NA	NA	TRBJ2-2	TRBV4-3	TGCGCCAGCAGCCAAGTTCGTGGATTCTCCGGGGAGCTGTTTTTT	CASSQVRGFSGELFF